These T cell receptor beta chains were read from a single sample in a study of regulatory T cells in long-lasting Graves disease. Via MiXCR, TCRdb re-called the multiplex PCR reads, giving one row per CDR3 protein. The data contain roughly 450,000 distinct CDR3 sequences, around 22% of them singletons. Source: peripheral blood mononuclear cells (PBMCs), taken when the disease was refractory, from a patient treated with antithyroid drugs. These receptors all stem from a female donor with Graves disease. Both conserved end residues are part of each CDR3. The D gene is left open where the match is weak. Size values are once, few and many counts, or a class for expanded clones, and some rows have none.

clone_size | d_call | j_call | v_call | cdr3_aa | cdr3_nt
many | . | TRBJ2-4 | TRBV2 | CASSEYGSGQAKNIQYF | TGTGCCAGCAGTGAATATGGTAGCGGTCAAGCCAAAAACATTCAGTACTTC
many | . | TRBJ2-7 | TRBV12-3/TRBV12-4 | CASSKKHGRVNREQYF | TGTGCCAGCAGTAAAAAGCACGGCAGGGTCAATCGCGAGCAGTACTTC
. | TRBD2 | TRBJ2-7 | TRBV6-1 | CASSRTSRAYEQYF | TGTGCCAGCAGTCGGACTAGCCGGGCCTACGAGCAGTACTTC
many | TRBD2 | TRBJ2-5 | TRBV20-1 | CSARPLAGLRETQYF | TGCAGTGCTAGACCGCTAGCGGGCTTAAGAGAGACCCAGTACTTC
. | TRBD1 | TRBJ1-1 | TRBV27 | CASRNRGLSTEAFF | TGTGCCAGCAGAAACAGGGGGCTGAGCACTGAAGCTTTCTTT
many | TRBD2 | TRBJ2-7 | TRBV7-2 | CASSPGLAVTYEQYF | TGTGCCAGCAGCCCGGGACTAGCCGTCACCTACGAGCAGTACTTC
. | . | TRBJ1-5 | TRBV19 | CASSINFYQPQHF | TGTGCCAGTAGTATCAACTTTTATCAGCCCCAGCATTTT
many | TRBD2 | TRBJ2-2 | TRBV6-2/TRBV6-3 | CASSYVGGSTGELFF | TGTGCCAGCAGTTACGTCGGCGGGAGCACCGGGGAGCTGTTTTTT
. | . | TRBJ2-2 | TRBV19 | CASSISDTGELFF | TGTGCCAGTAGTATTTCGGATACCGGGGAGCTGTTTTTT
. | . | TRBJ2-3 | TRBV27 | CASSLGGTSTDTQYF | TGTGCCAGCAGTTTAGGCGGGACAAGCACAGATACGCAGTATTTT